This TCR beta chain appears in the sequencing data of a study of blood T cells in healthy people across ages (dated by TCRdb to between 2015 and 2017). Background for the entire study: Template switching captured roughly one uniquely barcoded TCR beta cDNA molecule per two T cells in model experiments. The donors were divided into four age groups: young (average about 15 years), middle-aged (around 37), aged (roughly 66) and long-lived (roughly 88). To avoid experimental bias, donors of different ages were randomly spread across the sequencing lanes. Two additional independent replicas of 1 million unique cDNA reads from the same blood draw were analyzed for two donors (one aged 18 to 30 and one aged 80 or older). The study measured age-related changes in TCR beta repertoire diversity using deep sequencing normalized with unique cDNA molecular identifiers. On the study overall, not on this receptor specifically: Because donor CMV infection status was unknown, age-related changes in expanded clonotypes were potentially confounded. Estimates of total diversity based on one million sequenced T cells were considered lower bounds and underestimates. Observed TCR beta diversity per million T cells fell roughly linearly with age, and a significant reduction was already apparent by age roughly 41. The percentage of naive T cells measured by flow cytometry correlated strongly with observed TCR beta diversity. Compared with the aged group, the long-lived group had more naive CD4+ T cells, fewer expanded clones and increased TCR diversity, a pattern suggesting age selection. Since profiling was done on bulk unsorted PBMCs, naive and antigen-experienced compartments could not be conclusively compared.

In the case of this clonotype: Its specific antigen is unknown. Base-call qualities are not available, and no considerably larger clone is one nucleotide away.

The library was generated by 5' RACE. The sample was run on an Illumina HiSeq 2500. The second PCR ran for about 6 to 12 cycles and used a J-beta primer mix along with a sample-barcoded 5' primer. A template-switch 5' adaptor carrying 12 random nucleotides introduced a unique molecular identifier onto each TCR beta cDNA molecule. Each sample yielded at least 3 million CDR3-containing paired-end reads. All of the RNA was converted into first-strand cDNA using the Mint cDNA synthesis kit, with a TRBC-specific oligonucleotide serving as the primer. Following uracil-DNA glycosylase treatment, a first 18-cycle PCR with universal primers M1SS and BC2_uni_R was performed on all cDNA. Per the authors' processing: For normalization, 1 million high-quality reads, each with a distinct molecular identifier, were randomly selected from each sample. Reads sharing molecular identifiers were discarded rather than binned into consensus sequences. MiTCR, with a Q25 quality threshold and the strictest error-elimination algorithm, was used for CDR3 identification, clonotype clustering and error correction. A nonparametric unseen species model with Euler transformation was used to estimate lower-bound total TCR beta diversity. TCRdb ran its own pipeline on the public reads, namely fastp trimming at Q25 and MiXCR clone calling, and kept in-frame beta chains. Entries are consolidated by CDR3 protein sequence, retaining the most common genes and DNA. V and J calls and clone size were set by TCRdb, not the authors. Within this sample are fewer than 1,000,000 distinct CDR3 sequences, with about 42% of them counted one time only. The ten largest clones capture 15% to 20% of the sample.

V is shortened by 0 bases, J by 0 bases, and the region joining them spans 12 bases. The germline V gene (reference sequence) yields DFQATT for CDR1 and SNEGSKA for CDR2. The CDR3 goes from the cysteine to the phenylalanine over 16 residues. The read is trimmed to its CDR3 DNA, 48 bases read in frame from base 1. Donors were 30 to 45 systemically healthy Caucasian individuals from Russia aged roughly 6 to 90 years. Each donor gave approximately 9.4 milliliters of peripheral blood, drawn into EDTA-treated Vacutainer tubes. Ficoll-Paque density-gradient centrifugation was used to isolate PBMCs, with at least 7 million per sample. Trizol reagent was used to extract total RNA from the PBMCs, yielding at least 6 micrograms per sample. Naive CD45RAhigh/CD27high T cell percentages were measured by flow cytometry on a PBMC aliquot from every donor.

This clonotype originated in an elderly man in good health. Rearrangement joined TRBV20-1 to TRBJ1-5; no D segment can be confidently identified. Sequenced input: blood. The encoded CDR3 is CSARDGVAGSNQPQHF. The DNA sequence is given as TGCAGTGCTAGAGATGGCGTCGCCGGTAGCAATCAGCCCCAGCATTTT.